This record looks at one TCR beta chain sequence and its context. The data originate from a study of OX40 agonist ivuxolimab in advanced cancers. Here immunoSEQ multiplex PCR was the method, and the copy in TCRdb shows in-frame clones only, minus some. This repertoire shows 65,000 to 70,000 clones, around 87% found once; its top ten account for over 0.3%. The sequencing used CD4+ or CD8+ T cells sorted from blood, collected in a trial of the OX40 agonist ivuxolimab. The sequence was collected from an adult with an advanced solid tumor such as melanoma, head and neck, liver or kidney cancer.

Here the CDR3 reads CASSSRDIQYF. For the CDR3, the DNA is TGTGCCAGCTCTAGTAGGGACATTCAGTACTTC. V is TRBV4-2 and J is TRBJ2-4, with D hard to call. Trimming shortened V by 8 bases and J by 8 bases, and 10 bases separated the two germline ends. Germline-derived CDR1 and CDR2 are LGHNA and YNFKEQ. This CDR3 is 11 amino acids long.